The 10 T cell receptor beta chains presented below share a single source sample, sequenced in a study of spatial heterogeneity in lung cancer. Via MiXCR, TCRdb re-called the 5' RACE reads, giving one row per CDR3 protein. The data contain about 12,000 distinct CDR3 sequences, 3% to 5% of them singletons. As for time point: sample taken at primary tumor resection. Sequencing was performed on whole RNA extracted from tumor and nontumor lung tissue, or from frozen PBMC, and the material was left unsorted. The sequenced sample was PBMCs, obtained at surgery. These receptors were taken from a male donor with early-stage non-small cell lung cancer.

At least ten counts were recorded for this clonotype. This beta chain is off target for a library built for alpha chains, so its abundance means little. The chain couples TRBV11-2 to TRBJ2-7, with D perhaps TRBD1 or TRBD2 (5 bases each). Trimming removed 5 bases at V and 4 bases at J, with 15 bases between. This CDR3 has 14 amino acids. From germline, CDR1 is SGHAT and CDR2 FQNNGV. CDR3 loop: CASSDGAYGYEQYF. CDR3 sequence (DNA): TGTGCCAGCAGCGACGGGGCCTACGGGTACGAGCAGTACTTC.

This clonotype came up many times. With the library built for alpha chains, this beta chain is off target and its frequency is not meaningful. The chain has TRBV6-2 or TRBV6-3 and TRBJ2-3; 14 nucleotides align to TRBD2. The CDR3 extends over 19 amino acids. CDR1 and CDR2 from the germline V gene are MNHEY and SVGEGT. The V segment lost 2 bases and the J segment 1 base; nucleotides outside the gene matches: 8. CDR3 protein: CASSYPGLAGGIRTDTQYF. DNA of the CDR3: TGTGCCAGCAGTTACCCCGGACTAGCGGGAGGAATACGCACAGATACGCAGTATTTT.

This clonotype was detected ten times or more. The library was prepared for alpha chains; this beta chain is a stray read, so its frequency means little. The rearrangement joins TRBV18 to TRBJ2-3, with a tentative D call TRBD1 (5 bases). V was clipped by 0 bases and J by 4 bases, with 8 bases between them. CDR3 length: 14 residues. Germline V gene data show CDR1 as KGHSH and CDR2 as LQKENI. The CDR3 here is CASSPPGQPDTQYF. The CDR3 nucleotides read TGTGCCAGCTCACCACCAGGACAACCAGATACGCAGTATTTT.

This clonotype was counted at least ten times. Because the library targeted alpha chains, this beta chain is an off-target read whose size means little. The chain employs TRBV11-2 and TRBJ2-3; D not certain. The germline CDR1 and CDR2 sequences are SGHAT and FQNNGV. The CDR3 totals 12 residues. Trimming took 5 bases from V and 2 from J, leaving 5 bases between them. The DNA of the CDR3 is TGTGCCAGCAGCCCCTCCACAGATACGCAGTATTTT. Translating it yields CASSPSTDTQYF. The whole variable domain, remainder taken from reference TRBV11-2 and TRBJ2-3, is EAGVAQSPRYKIIEKRQSVAFWCNPISGHATLYWYQQILGQGPKLLIQFQNNGVVDDSQLPKDRFSAERLKGVDSTLKIQPAKLEDSAVYLCASSPSTDTQYFGPGTRLTVL.

This clonotype has ten or more counts. Because the library targeted alpha chains, this beta chain is an off-target read whose size means little. The rearrangement links TRBV27 to TRBJ2-1; perhaps TRBD2 as D (6 bases). CDR3 length equals 14 residues. Germline V gene data show CDR1 as MNHEY and CDR2 as SMNVEV (reference sequence). V was trimmed by 3 bases and J by 3 bases, leaving 9 bases between them. CDR3 DNA: TGTGCCAGCAGTTTGGGGACTGACTACAATGAGCAGTTCTTC. The encoded protein is CASSLGTDYNEQFF.

In its sample, this clonotype was seen many times. This beta chain was picked up by a library intended for alpha chains and is off target, so its count carries little meaning. This chain links TRBV9 with TRBJ2-1; D assignment may be TRBD1 or TRBD2 (5 bases each). The CDR3 is 16 amino acids. V was shortened by 0 bases and J by 1 base, with 11 bases between the two germline ends. The germline CDR1 and CDR2 sequences are SGDLS and YYNGEE. CDR3 nucleotide sequence: TGTGCCAGCAGCGTAGCAGGGACCCAGTCCTACAATGAGCAGTTCTTC. As protein: CASSVAGTQSYNEQFF.

The table lists this clonotype with many counts. Found in a library prepared for alpha chains, this beta chain is an off-target read, and its abundance has little meaning. The rearrangement joins TRBV20-1 to TRBJ1-1, with 9 bases identical to TRBD1. The germline V gene encodes CDR1 DFQATT and CDR2 SNEGSKA (reference sequence). This CDR3 contains 12 residues. CDR3 bases: TGCGGGTGGGACAGGGCGAACACTGAAGCTTTCTTT. This sequence encodes CGWDRANTEAFF.

This clonotype came up many times. This beta chain represents an off-target read in a library built for alpha chains; its size is of limited meaning. The CDR3 DNA is TGTGCCAGCAGCCTAGGAATCCCGGGAGCAAACCCGGCGTCCTACGAGCAGTACTTC. The encoded protein is CASSLGIPGANPASYEQYF. The chain couples TRBV3-1 to TRBJ2-7; perhaps TRBD2 as D (6 bases). CDR3 size: 19 residues. The V gene lost 4 bases and the J gene lost 1 base, with 26 bases spanning the gap. Germline CDR1 and CDR2: LGHDT and YNNKEL (reference sequence).

This clonotype came up a few times. Because the library targeted alpha chains, this beta chain is an off-target read whose size means little. The chain carries TRBV28 and TRBJ2-6, with D perhaps TRBD2 (6 bases). The CDR3 is 19 residues long. With 6 bases removed from V and 0 bases from J, the gap between germline ends came to 21 bases. The germline V gene has CDR1 MDHEN and CDR2 SYDVKM. This chain's CDR3 is CASREYPGLESSGANVLTF. CDR3 in DNA: TGTGCCAGCAGGGAATACCCGGGACTCGAGAGCTCTGGGGCCAACGTCCTGACTTTC.

This clonotype was observed a few times. For a library built for alpha chains, this beta chain is a stray read; little rests on its size. The J gene is TRBJ2-1, the V gene TRBV3-1, with D unclear. Germline V lookup: CDR1 LGHDT, CDR2 YNNKEL (reference sequence). Trimming took off 4 bases at V and 0 bases at J, with 10 bases between the two ends. The CDR3 contains 15 residues. This CDR3 is CASSRSESSYNEQFF. The CDR3 region has the DNA TGTGCCAGCAGCCGGAGCGAGAGCTCCTACAATGAGCAGTTCTTC.